Included here is one TCR beta chain sequence, with context. Its antigen target is currently unknown. The input lacks base qualities; no much larger clone sits a single base away. These data are taken from a study of Siglec-9 on CD8 T cells in melanoma (dated by TCRdb to the late 2010s). For the wider study: In this study, researchers looked at how Siglec-9 is expressed on CD8+ T cells and what Siglec-9 does to regulate T cells within the melanoma tumor microenvironment.

Results the study describes overall, beyond this receptor: According to the report, an effector memory CD8+ T-cell subset that seemed to build up inside melanoma tumors was both marked and regulated by Siglec-9.

Libraries came from the immunoSEQ multiplex PCR assay. TCRdb provides this immuneACCESS table in a form limited to in-frame rearrangements. Some clones are lacking; in checked studies, under half of them reflect an unresolved V gene, and why the rest are absent is not known. For this sample there are tens of thousands of clones; about 80% appear just once. The ten largest clones capture approximately 5.4% of the sample. This TCR was sampled from a human donor in good health. Specimen: Siglec-9- CD8+ T cells sorted from blood. The sample's cell subset or site label, in plain terms: CD8 T cells lacking Siglec-9.

The DNA is TGTGCCAGCTCCCTCGGGTCTGGCAATCAGCCCCAGCATTTT. Its protein product is CASSLGSGNQPQHF. The chain employs TRBV7-6 and TRBJ1-5, with the D gene too uncertain to name. Per the germline V gene, SGHVS is the CDR1 and FNYEAQ is the CDR2. The CDR3 holds 14 amino acids from the cysteine to the phenylalanine. CDR3 DNA is the only sequence kept; it has 42 bases, read in frame from the first base. V is shortened by 8 bases, J by 2 bases, and the region joining them spans 13 bases.